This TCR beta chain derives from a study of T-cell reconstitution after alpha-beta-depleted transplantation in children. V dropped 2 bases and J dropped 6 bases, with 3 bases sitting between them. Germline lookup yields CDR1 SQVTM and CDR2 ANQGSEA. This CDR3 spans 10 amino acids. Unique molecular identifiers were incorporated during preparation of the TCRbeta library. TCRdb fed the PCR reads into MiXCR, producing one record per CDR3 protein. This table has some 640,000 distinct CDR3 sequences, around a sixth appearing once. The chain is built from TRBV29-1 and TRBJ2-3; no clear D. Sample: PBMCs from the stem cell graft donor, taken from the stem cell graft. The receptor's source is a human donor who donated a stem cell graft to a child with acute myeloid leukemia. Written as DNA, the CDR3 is TGCAGCGTTGAATACGATACGCAGTATTTT. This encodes CSVEYDTQYF.